What follows are 10 T cell receptor beta chains derived from one specimen sequenced in a study of CD8+CD57+ T cells in acquired aplastic anemia. Investigators profiled TCR beta VDJ and CDR3 from genomic DNA template. TCRdb re-analysed the reads in MiXCR, keeping a single row per CDR3 protein. The sample records about 190,000 distinct CDR3 sequences, roughly half being singletons. The sequenced patients had an expansion of CD8+CD57+ cells seen by flow cytometry. The material sequenced was sorted CD4+, CD8+, or CD8+CD57+ T cells (not recorded which) from PBMCs. The origin of the receptors is a human donor with aplastic anemia.

This sequence joins TRBV15 and TRBJ1-2, with 9 bases that match TRBD1. V trimming: 0 bases; J trimming: 4 bases; junction bases outside the gene matches: 6. Germline V gene lookup returns CDR1 LNHNV and CDR2 YYDKDF (reference sequence). This CDR3 spans 16 amino acids. CDR3 coding DNA: TGTGCCACCAGCAGAGATCTGGGACAGGGCATCTATGGCTACACCTTC. Protein: CATSRDLGQGIYGYTF.

This clonotype was picked up many times. The V call is TRBV2, the J call TRBJ2-2; 11 bases line up with TRBD2. Per the germline V gene, CDR1 is SNHLY and CDR2 is FYNNEI. There are 15 residues in the CDR3. The V gene end was trimmed by 6 bases and the J gene end by 3 bases; junction bases not matched to a gene: 3. The CDR3 region has the DNA TGTGCCAGCAGCGGGACTAGCGGTTACACCGGGGAGCTGTTTTTT. Translated, it gives CASSGTSGYTGELFF.

This sequence joins TRBV15 and TRBJ2-3; D ambiguous. Trimming took off 9 bases at V and 2 bases at J, with 15 bases between the two ends. CDR3 length equals 14 residues. In germline, CDR1 is LNHNV, CDR2 YYDKDF (reference sequence). This CDR3 is CATSWSRLTDTQYF. The DNA of the CDR3 is TGTGCCACTAGCTGGAGTAGACTCACAGATACGCAGTATTTT.

J is TRBJ2-7 and V is TRBV18, with 9 bases identical to TRBD2. The CDR3 sequence is 19 residues long. The germline V gene has CDR1 KGHSH and CDR2 LQKENI. The junction had 17 bases not matched to a gene; V was cut back by 3 bases and J by 2 bases. CDR3: CASSPPGWAGGSVTYEQYF. The DNA for the CDR3 is TGTGCCAGCTCACCCCCCGGCTGGGCGGGAGGGAGTGTTACCTACGAGCAGTACTTC. The whole variable domain, filled in from reference TRBV18 and TRBJ2-7, reads NAGVMQNPRHLVRRRGQEARLRCSPMKGHSHVYWYRQLPEEGLKFMVYLQKENIIDESGMPKERFSAEFPKEGPSILRIQQVVRGDSAAYFCASSPPGWAGGSVTYEQYFGPGTRLTVT.

The chain is built from TRBV2 and TRBJ1-6, with D tentatively TRBD1 (5 bases). V was pared by 4 bases and J by 7 bases, with 17 bases between. CDR3 length equals 16 residues. CDR1 is SNHLY and CDR2 is FYNNEI in the germline V gene. As DNA, the CDR3 is TGTGCCAGCAGTGCCCCCCCGACAGAGTACAATTCACCCCTCCACTTT. It is translated as CASSAPPTEYNSPLHF.

This sequence joins TRBV7-3 and TRBJ1-2, with D perhaps matching TRBD1 (6 bases). Germline CDR1 reads SGHTA; CDR2 reads FQGTGA. This CDR3 comprises 14 residues. Trimming pared 4 bases from V and 6 bases from J, leaving 15 bases between. The CDR3 region has the DNA TGTGCCAGCAGCTCCTTGGGGGGGGCAGATGGCTACACCTTC. Its protein product is CASSSLGGADGYTF.

The genes are TRBV20-1 and TRBJ2-1, with D possibly TRBD1 on 6 matching bases. The V and J ends lost 3 bases and 6 bases respectively, with 15 bases between them. The germline gives CDR1 DFQATT, CDR2 SNEGSKA (reference sequence). The length of the CDR3 is 14 residues. The CDR3 coding sequence is TGCAGTGCTAGGCCGGGACACGCCCTCAATGAGCAGTTCTTC. Residues: CSARPGHALNEQFF.

At least ten counts were recorded for this clonotype. The chain is built from TRBV25-1 and TRBJ1-3; no clear D. Germline lookup yields CDR1 MGHDK and CDR2 SYGVNS. V dropped 6 bases and J dropped 0 bases, with 15 bases sitting between them. The CDR3 has 16 amino acids. CDR3 protein: CASSPPGPSSGNTIYF. Written as DNA, the CDR3 is TGTGCCAGCAGCCCTCCCGGCCCGAGCTCTGGAAACACCATATATTTT.

There are a few counts of this clonotype. The rearrangement links TRBV19 to TRBJ1-1; D call uncertain. Per germline, CDR1 LNHDA and CDR2 SQIVND (reference sequence). V shed 2 bases and J shed 3 bases, with 7 bases lying between them. This CDR3 has 13 residues. CDR3 loop: CASSIPGHTEAFF. The CDR3, as DNA: TGTGCCAGTAGTATACCAGGTCACACTGAAGCTTTCTTT. Supplemented by reference TRBV19 and TRBJ1-1, the full variable domain reads DGGITQSPKYLFRKEGQNVTLSCEQNLNHDAMYWYRQDPGQGLRLIYYSQIVNDFQKGDIAEGYSVSREKKESFPLTVTSAQKNPTAFYLCASSIPGHTEAFFGQGTRLTVV.

This rearrangement joins TRBV24-1 to TRBJ1-4, with 8 nucleotides matching TRBD1. With V trimmed by 4 bases and J by 12 bases, 6 bases remained unmatched. This CDR3 comprises 13 residues. Germline loops: CDR1 KGHDR, CDR2 SFDVKD. In nucleotides, the CDR3 is TGTGCCACCAGTGACGACAGGGGCGTGGAACTGTTTTTT. Translation gives CATSDDRGVELFF.